This T cell receptor beta chain comes out of a study of T cell responses to AZD1222 COVID-19 vaccine. Regarding the study as a whole: Clonal diversity may have been underestimated in mostly white British donors. Reportedly, nearly half the spike-specific TCRs target unmutated variant regions.

As for this clone: No antigen is known for it.

The germline V gene encodes CDR1 DFQATT and CDR2 SNEGSKA (reference sequence). The V end lost 3 bases, the J end lost 2 bases, and 4 bases lay between the germline ends. CDR3 length: 11 residues. Profiling relied on immunoSEQ multiplex PCR, and the TCRdb table lists in-frame clones only, not all of them. The repertoire holds 150,000 to 200,000 clones, with 92% as singletons. The origin of this receptor is an adult who received the AZD1222 COVID-19 vaccine. Material: peripheral blood, obtained 28 days after the second AZD1222 dose. V gene TRBV20-1 combines with J gene TRBJ1-1; no clear D gene. CDR3: CSARKNTEAFF. As DNA, the CDR3 is TGCAGTGCTAGGAAAAACACTGAAGCTTTCTTT.